The rows below give T cell receptor beta chains drawn from one sample of a study of T cell changes during pregnancy in multiple sclerosis. Data came from immunoSEQ multiplex PCR; TCRdb stores just in-frame clones and leaves some out. The data hold 70,000 to 80,000 clones, with 80% to 95% observed a single time. Here the sequenced sample was peripheral blood, taken after pregnancy. These TCRs come from a female donor in good health, enrolled as a control in a pregnancy study. Each CDR3 is given with its conserved first and last residue. The D gene is left open where the match is weak. Expanded clones are given a class, and other clones once, few, many or no size at all.

v_call	d_call	clone_size	j_call	cdr3_aa	cdr3_nt
TRBV29-1	TRBD1	-	TRBJ1-2	CSAIQGINYGYTF	TGCAGCGCCATACAGGGGATTAACTATGGCTACACCTTC
TRBV5-6	TRBD1	-	TRBJ1-1	CASSFGQANTEAFF	TGTGCCAGCAGCTTTGGACAGGCGAACACTGAAGCTTTCTTT
TRBV19	-	once	TRBJ2-2	CASSPDTTMGGTGELFF	TGTGCCAGTAGTCCCGATACGACAATGGGTGGAACCGGGGAGCTGTTTTTT
TRBV7-9	-	-	TRBJ1-6	CASSSGGGARNSPLHF	TGTGCCAGCAGCTCGGGTGGGGGGGCACGGAATTCACCCCTCCACTTT
TRBV18	-	-	TRBJ2-6	CASSPTGRSGANVLTF	TGTGCCAGCTCACCGACAGGACGCTCTGGGGCCAACGTCCTGACTTTC
TRBV29-1	-	-	TRBJ2-5	CSGGPVETQYF	TGCAGCGGGGGGCCAGTAGAGACCCAGTACTTC
TRBV28	TRBD2	once	TRBJ2-3	CASMGGDSTGTDTQYF	TGTGCCAGCATGGGGGGGGATAGTACTGGCACAGATACGCAGTATTTT
TRBV28	TRBD1	-	TRBJ1-5	CASSPDRGYNQPQHF	TGTGCCAGCAGCCCGGACAGGGGTTACAATCAGCCCCAGCATTTT
TRBV7-2	TRBD1	-	TRBJ2-7	CASSLGGTGGNEQYF	TGTGCCAGCAGCTTAGGGGGGACAGGGGGTAACGAGCAGTACTTC
TRBV28	TRBD2	once	TRBJ2-1	CASSLSPGTSGSGNNEQFF	TGTGCCAGCAGTTTATCTCCTGGGACTAGCGGGAGTGGAAACAATGAGCAGTTCTTC
TRBV11-2	TRBD1	-	TRBJ1-3	CASSLGHGTGVRSGNTIYF	TGTGCCAGCAGCTTAGGTCATGGGACAGGGGTTCGGTCTGGAAACACCATATATTTT
TRBV19	-	once	TRBJ2-1	CASSRGTSANNEQFF	TGTGCCAGTAGTAGAGGGACTTCCGCTAACAATGAGCAGTTCTTC
TRBV7-6	-	-	TRBJ2-3	CASSMRTASTDTQYF	TGTGCCAGCAGCATGAGGACAGCTAGCACAGATACGCAGTATTTT
TRBV19	-	-	TRBJ2-2	CASSPWGPPNTGELFF	TGTGCCAGTAGCCCTTGGGGGCCTCCGAACACCGGGGAGCTGTTTTTT
TRBV7-6	TRBD2	-	TRBJ2-7	CASSLDTRTSGRGAYEQYF	TGTGCCAGCAGTCTTGACACCCGGACTAGCGGGAGAGGGGCCTACGAGCAGTACTTC
TRBV7-2	-	-	TRBJ1-2	CASSLNQYGYTF	TGTGCCAGCAGCTTAAATCAGTATGGCTACACCTTC